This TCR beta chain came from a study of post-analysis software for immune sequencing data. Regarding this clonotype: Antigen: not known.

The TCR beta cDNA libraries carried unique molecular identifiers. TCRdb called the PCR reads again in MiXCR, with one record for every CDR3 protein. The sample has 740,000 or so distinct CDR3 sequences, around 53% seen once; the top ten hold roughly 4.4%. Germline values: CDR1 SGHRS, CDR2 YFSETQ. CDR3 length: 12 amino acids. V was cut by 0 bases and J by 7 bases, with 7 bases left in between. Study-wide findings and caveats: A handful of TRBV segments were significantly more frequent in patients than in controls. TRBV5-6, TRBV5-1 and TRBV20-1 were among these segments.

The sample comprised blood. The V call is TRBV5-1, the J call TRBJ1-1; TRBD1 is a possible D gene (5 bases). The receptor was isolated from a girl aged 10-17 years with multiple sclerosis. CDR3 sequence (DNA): TGCGCCAGCAGCTTGGCGCAGGGTGAAGCTTTCTTT. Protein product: CASSLAQGEAFF.